The 16 T cell receptor beta chains given below trace back to one sample, sequenced in a study of OX40 agonist ivuxolimab in advanced cancers. Profiling relied on immunoSEQ multiplex PCR, and the TCRdb table lists in-frame clones only, not all of them. The data contain around 60,000 clones, about 82% of them singletons. The sequenced sample was CD4+ or CD8+ T cells sorted from blood, obtained in a trial of the OX40 agonist ivuxolimab. The receptor source for this set is an adult with an advanced solid tumor such as melanoma, head and neck, liver or kidney cancer.

The CDR3 spells CASSVGTASGYTF. Written as DNA, the CDR3 is TGTGCCAGCAGCGTTGGGACAGCCTCTGGCTACACCTTC. The V gene is TRBV9, the J gene TRBJ1-2; 7 nucleotides line up with TRBD1. The J segment lost 7 bases and the V segment lost 2 bases, leaving 5 bases of the junction unmatched. Per germline, CDR1 SGDLS and CDR2 YYNGEE. The CDR3 sequence is 13 residues long.

DNA for the CDR3: TGTGCCAGCAGTGAAGGTAGTCCTGAAGCTTTCTTT. It yields the protein CASSEGSPEAFF. The chain carries TRBV2 and TRBJ1-1; D is ambiguous. V was trimmed by 1 base and J by 6 bases, leaving 6 bases between them. Germline V lookup: CDR1 SNHLY, CDR2 FYNNEI. The CDR3 totals 12 residues. Supplemented by reference TRBV2 and TRBJ1-1, the full variable domain reads EPEVTQTPSHQVTQMGQEVILRCVPISNHLYFYWYRQILGQKVEFLVSFYNNEISEKSEIFDDQFSVERPDGSNFTLKIRSTKLEDSAMYFCASSEGSPEAFFGQGTRLTVV.

The chain has TRBV5-6 and TRBJ1-5; D ambiguous. Germline CDR1 is SGHDT and CDR2 is YYEEEE. V was shortened by 3 bases and J by 9 bases, with 13 bases between the two germline ends. The CDR3 is 13 amino acids. The CDR3 protein is CASSSRAGRPQHF. CDR3 DNA sequence: TGTGCCAGCAGCTCCCGGGCGGGGAGGCCCCAGCATTTT.

The chain is built from TRBV14 and TRBJ1-1; tentatively, D is TRBD1 (5 bases). The germline V and J ends were trimmed by 2 bases and 6 bases, with 13 bases remaining between them. The CDR3 contains 14 residues. Per germline, CDR1 SGHDN and CDR2 FVKESK. CDR3 coding DNA: TGTGCCAGCAGCCAACAGGGTTCTATGGCTGAAGCTTTCTTT. Encoded protein: CASSQQGSMAEAFF.

The genes are TRBV7-3 and TRBJ2-7; D is possibly TRBD1 (6 bases). The length of the CDR3 is 16 residues. Trimming left V 3 bases short and J 2 bases short, with 17 bases between. Germline-derived CDR1 and CDR2 are SGHTA and FQGTGA. CDR3 sequence reads: CASSLLGAAAPYEQYF. As DNA, the CDR3 is TGTGCCAGCAGCTTGTTGGGGGCAGCAGCCCCCTACGAGCAGTACTTC.

This clone was counted a few times. CDR3 nucleotide sequence: TGTGCCAGCAGGGGGGGTTCCTACGAGCAGTACTTC. It is translated as CASRGGSYEQYF. The chain recombines TRBV2 with TRBJ2-7; D is perhaps TRBD2 (6 bases). Between the trimmed V and J ends, which lost 6 bases and 1 base, there was a span of 7 bases. Germline V gives CDR1 SNHLY, CDR2 FYNNEI. There are 12 residues in the CDR3.

The chain uses TRBV28 and TRBJ1-2, with TRBD1 matching over 8 bases. The junction had 15 bases not matched to a gene; V was cut back by 7 bases and J by 8 bases. CDR1 and CDR2 from the germline V gene are MDHEN and SYDVKM. This CDR3 comprises 15 residues. CDR3 amino acids: CASTTSLGQGVGYTF. In nucleotides, the CDR3 is TGTGCCAGCACGACCTCCCTAGGACAGGGCGTGGGCTACACCTTC.

The chain uses TRBV11-2 and TRBJ2-7; 9 nucleotides match TRBD1. The CDR3 spans 14 residues. Losses at the gene ends were 2 bases for V and 6 bases for J; bases not matched to a gene: 5. CDR1 SGHAT and CDR2 FQNNGV come from the germline V gene. The CDR3 loop is CASSLSGQGGEQYV. The CDR3 DNA is TGTGCCAGCAGCTTATCGGGACAGGGAGGCGAGCAGTACGTC.

The rearrangement uses TRBV2 and TRBJ2-3; tentatively, D is TRBD2 (5 bases). CDR1 and CDR2 from the germline V gene are SNHLY and FYNNEI. This CDR3 has 13 amino acids. The V and J ends lost 8 bases and 6 bases respectively, with 15 bases between them. This CDR3 is CASPLDPGDTQYF. The CDR3 DNA reads TGTGCCAGCCCTCTGGATCCGGGGGATACGCAGTATTTT.

This clone has just a few counts. The V gene is TRBV5-4, the J gene TRBJ2-2; 9 nucleotides match TRBD2. Germline V gives CDR1 SGHNT, CDR2 YYREEE (reference sequence). The V and J ends lost 1 base and 5 bases, in that order; junction bases with no gene match: 3. This CDR3 comprises 15 residues. CDR3 coding DNA: TGTGCCAGCAGCTTGATAGCGGGAGATACCGGGGAGCTGTTTTTT. Translation gives CASSLIAGDTGELFF.

The chain uses TRBV7-8 and TRBJ1-2; the D is unclear. This CDR3 spans 14 amino acids. The V gene's germline CDR1 is SGHVS and CDR2 FQNEAQ. The V end lost 1 base, the J end lost 7 bases, and 13 bases lay between the germline ends. The CDR3, as DNA: TGTGCCAGCAGCTTAGTTGCCAGCATCTTTGGCTACACCTTC. Its translation is CASSLVASIFGYTF.

The V and J genes are TRBV5-4 and TRBJ2-1, with D perhaps matching TRBD1 (6 bases). The CDR3 totals 15 residues. V was trimmed by 5 bases and J by 2 bases, leaving 14 bases between them. Germline CDR1 SGHNT, CDR2 YYREEE (reference sequence). This chain's CDR3 is CASRERGGPYNEQFF. CDR3 in DNA: TGTGCCAGCAGGGAGAGAGGGGGTCCCTACAATGAGCAGTTCTTC.

CDR3 residues: CASSTDRAATDTQYF. The CDR3 DNA reads as TGTGCCAGCAGCACGGACAGGGCTGCGACAGATACGCAGTATTTT. The chain employs TRBV7-9 and TRBJ2-3; TRBD1 aligns across 8 bases. Trimming took 5 bases from V and 3 from J; bases not matched to a gene: 7. Germline values: CDR1 SEHNR, CDR2 FQNEAQ (reference sequence). The CDR3 extends over 15 amino acids.

The chain is built from TRBV27 and TRBJ1-4; 10 nucleotides agree with TRBD1. This CDR3 comprises 17 residues. Looked up from germline, CDR1 is MNHEY and CDR2 is SMNVEV (reference sequence). V lost 3 bases and J lost 10; bases outside the gene matches: 14. CDR3 region: CASSLGQGLDPAGKLFF. The CDR3, as DNA: TGTGCCAGCAGTTTGGGACAGGGGTTGGATCCAGCTGGAAAACTGTTTTTT.

The CDR3 sequence: CASSATSASGELFF. The CDR3 bases are TGTGCCAGCAGCGCTACTAGCGCCTCCGGGGAGCTGTTTTTT. The chain joins TRBV7-2 to TRBJ2-2; TRBD2 matches 7 bases. V was pared by 5 bases and J by 6 bases, with 6 bases of the junction left unmatched. Germline V gene data show CDR1 as SGHTA and CDR2 as FQGNSA. The CDR3 spans 14 residues.

V usage is TRBV7-9 and J usage is TRBJ1-4; D not certain. The CDR3 totals 16 residues. With 1 base removed from V and 0 bases from J, the gap between germline ends came to 9 bases. Germline CDR1 and CDR2: SEHNR and FQNEAQ (reference sequence). In nucleotides, the CDR3 is TGTGCCAGCAGCTTAGTTTCTGGTGCAACTAATGAAAAACTGTTTTTT. This translates into CASSLVSGATNEKLFF.